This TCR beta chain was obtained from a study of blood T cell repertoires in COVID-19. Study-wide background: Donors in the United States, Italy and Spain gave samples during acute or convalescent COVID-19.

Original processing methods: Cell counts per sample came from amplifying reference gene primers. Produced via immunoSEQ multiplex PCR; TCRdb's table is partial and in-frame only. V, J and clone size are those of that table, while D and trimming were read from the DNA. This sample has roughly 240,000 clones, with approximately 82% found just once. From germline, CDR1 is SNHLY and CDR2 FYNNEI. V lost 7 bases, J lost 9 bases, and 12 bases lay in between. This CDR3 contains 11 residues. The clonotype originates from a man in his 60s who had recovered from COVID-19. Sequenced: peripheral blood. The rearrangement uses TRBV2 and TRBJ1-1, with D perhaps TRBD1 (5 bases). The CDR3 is CASKLTDQAFF. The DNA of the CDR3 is TGTGCCAGCAAACTGACAGACCAAGCTTTCTTT. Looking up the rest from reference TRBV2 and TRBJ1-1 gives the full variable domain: EPEVTQTPSHQVTQMGQEVILRCVPISNHLYFYWYRQILGQKVEFLVSFYNNEISEKSEIFDDQFSVERPDGSNFTLKIRSTKLEDSAMYFCASKLTDQAFFGQGTRLTVV.